This T cell receptor beta chain originates from a study of cytomegalovirus exposure and HLA in healthy donors. Study results and limitations: An assumption of roughly uniform sequencing depth across donors underlay the presence/absence analyses. HLA allele associations emerged for 15,000 to 20,000 TCR beta sequences in a later analysis, at 0.05 false discovery rate. One variant, a missense change in DCLRE1C, was linked in a later analysis to TCR beta V- and J-gene trimming.

V was clipped by 3 bases and J by 5 bases, with 12 bases between them. CDR3 length equals 14 residues. CDR1 is MNHEY, CDR2 SMNVEV, per germline (reference sequence). In the case of this clone: Its specificity is unknown.

PCR primers comprised 60 Vbeta and 13 Jbeta primers. Only in-frame clones appear in the TCRdb table, and some are missing; sequencing was by immunoSEQ multiplex PCR. Seen here are roughly 170,000 clones, around 77% observed once, and the top ten hold under 2%. Everyone who donated was a healthy bone marrow donor. This clonotype was sampled from a woman aged 25-40 years in good health and CMV-seronegative. This sequence joins TRBV27 and TRBJ2-3; a weak D match, TRBD2 (6 bases). The sequencing sample was made of PBMCs. Here the CDR3 reads CASSFRDSRDTQYF. The CDR3 nucleotides read TGTGCCAGCAGTTTCCGGGACTCGAGAGATACGCAGTATTTT.